This T cell receptor (beta chain) was observed in a study of T-cell memory formation after mild COVID-19. Study information: TCR clusters were mostly confined to one donor each.

The study's findings and limits: Among contracting clones, CD4+ were mainly CM/EM and CD8+ enriched in EMRA.

TCRalpha and TCRbeta libraries used 5'RACE with constant-segment primers and UMIs. One entry per CDR3 protein results from TCRdb running MiXCR on the 5' RACE reads. The table has 410,000 or so distinct CDR3 sequences, less than 25% seen once. Worth noting for this clonotype: Its antigen is as yet unknown.

V lost 7 bases, J lost 8 bases, and 7 bases stayed unmatched. CDR1 and CDR2 (germline): SQVTM, ANQGSEA. This CDR3 is 12 amino acids long. This sequence originates from an adult woman who had mild COVID-19 (a few samples of this study predate the infection). Cell type and time point are not known. The sample was PBMCs or a T cell subset sorted from them (not recorded which). This sequence joins TRBV29-1 and TRBJ2-1; 8 bases line up with TRBD1. CDR3 sequence reads: CSALAGGYEQFF. The CDR3 nucleotides are TGCAGCGCCCTCGCAGGGGGCTATGAGCAGTTCTTC.